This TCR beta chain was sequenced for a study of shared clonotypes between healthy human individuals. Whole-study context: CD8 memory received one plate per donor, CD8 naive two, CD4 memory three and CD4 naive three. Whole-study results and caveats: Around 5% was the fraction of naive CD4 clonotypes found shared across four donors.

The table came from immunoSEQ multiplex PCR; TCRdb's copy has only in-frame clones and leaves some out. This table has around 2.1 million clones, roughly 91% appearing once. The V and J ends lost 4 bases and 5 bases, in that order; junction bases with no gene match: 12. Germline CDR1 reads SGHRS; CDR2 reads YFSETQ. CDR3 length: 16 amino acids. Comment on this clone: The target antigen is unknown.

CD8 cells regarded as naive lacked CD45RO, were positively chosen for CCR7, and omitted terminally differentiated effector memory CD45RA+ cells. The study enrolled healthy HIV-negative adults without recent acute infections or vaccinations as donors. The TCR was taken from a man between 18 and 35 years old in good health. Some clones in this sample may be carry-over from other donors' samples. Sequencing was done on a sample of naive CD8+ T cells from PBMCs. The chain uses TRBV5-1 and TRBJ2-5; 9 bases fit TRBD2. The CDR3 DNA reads TGCGCCAGCAGCCCCTTAGCGGGAGCAGGGCTGGAGACCCAGTACTTC. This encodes CASSPLAGAGLETQYF.